The 27 T cell receptor beta chains presented below share a single source sample, sequenced in a study of monozygotic twins with inflammatory bowel disease. TCRdb re-called the 5' RACE reads; every CDR3 protein appears as one record, without DNA. The sample has 110,000 to 150,000 distinct CDR3 sequences, and its top ten clones hold 1% to 1.5%. The sequencing sample was made of blood. The receptors were sampled from a human donor with ulcerative colitis or Crohn's disease, or a healthy co-twin of an affected twin (not recorded which).

V and J are TRBV10-3 and TRBJ2-1; checking the TCRdb D call of TRBD2 is not possible without DNA. CDR1 and CDR2 (germline): ENHRY, SYGVKD. The CDR3 sequence is 17 residues long. This CDR3 is CAISHNLGLADYNEQFF.

The J gene is TRBJ1-1, the V gene TRBV5-1; TCRdb designates TRBD1, a call that cannot be tested without DNA. Germline V gene data show CDR1 as SGHRS and CDR2 as YFSETQ. The CDR3 sequence is 15 residues long. This CDR3 is CASRGGIGLNTEAFF.

The chain couples TRBV5-1 to TRBJ2-5; there is no DNA to check the TCRdb D call of TRBD2. The CDR3 covers 15 residues. Germline CDR1 and CDR2: SGHRS and YFSETQ. CDR3 region: CASSLDLAVQETQYF.

The chain is built from TRBV29-1 and TRBJ2-7; TCRdb proposes TRBD1, but this gene call is untestable without DNA. CDR1 SQVTM and CDR2 ANQGSEA come from the germline V gene. There are 12 residues in the CDR3. The CDR3 loop reads CSVKSGDYEQYF.

This sequence joins TRBV5-1 and TRBJ2-1; the TRBD2 assignment by TCRdb is unverifiable without DNA. The germline V gene encodes CDR1 SGHRS and CDR2 YFSETQ. The CDR3 loop spans 15 amino acids. This CDR3 is CASSSEAGASDEQFF.

The chain uses TRBV20-1 and TRBJ2-7. The CDR3 spans 15 residues. CDR1 and CDR2 from the germline V gene are DFQATT and SNEGSKA (reference sequence). The CDR3 sequence is CSARAHGRVRYEQYF.

The chain is built from TRBV15 and TRBJ1-1; TCRdb selects TRBD1, and the lack of DNA leaves this call unchecked. The CDR3 spans 13 residues. Germline values: CDR1 LNHNV, CDR2 YYDKDF (reference sequence). CDR3 protein: CATSRRGETEAFF. Full variable domain (rest looked up from reference TRBV15 and TRBJ1-1): DAMVIQNPRYQVTQFGKPVTLSCSQTLNHNVMYWYQQKSSQAPKLLFHYYDKDFNNEADTPDNFQSRRPNTSFCFLDIRSPGLGDTAMYLCATSRRGETEAFFGQGTRLTVV.

This rearrangement joins TRBV12-3 or TRBV12-4 to TRBJ2-7; TCRdb's D gene call, TRBD1, goes unchecked for lack of DNA. There are 15 residues in the CDR3. This CDR3 is CASSQDRGEGGEQYF.

The rearrangement joins TRBV28 to TRBJ2-7; TCRdb calls TRBD2, which cannot be checked without DNA. The CDR3 spans 13 residues. Per germline, CDR1 MDHEN and CDR2 SYDVKM. This CDR3 reads CASSQSPSYEQYF.

V gene TRBV24-1 combines with J gene TRBJ2-5; TCRdb reports TRBD1, a call that lacks DNA to check it against. CDR3 length: 15 amino acids. Germline loops: CDR1 KGHDR, CDR2 SFDVKD. CDR3 region: CATSDIGQVEETQYF.

V is TRBV30 and J is TRBJ2-6. The CDR3 loop spans 15 amino acids. CDR1 is GTSNPN and CDR2 is SVGIG in the germline V gene (reference sequence). The CDR3 loop is CAWSPHISGANVLTF.

The chain recombines TRBV12-3 or TRBV12-4 with TRBJ1-2; TCRdb's D gene call, TRBD1, goes unchecked for lack of DNA. The CDR3 totals 14 residues. The CDR3 is CASSQTGKGYGYTF.

The chain uses TRBV7-3 and TRBJ2-1; checking the TCRdb D call of TRBD2 is not possible without DNA. Germline assignment: CDR1 SGHTA and CDR2 FQGTGA. The CDR3 consists of 15 residues. CDR3 in amino acids: CASSLMTSGRNEQFF.

The V gene is TRBV18, the J gene TRBJ2-2. Germline assignment: CDR1 KGHSH and CDR2 LQKENI. The CDR3 contains 15 residues. CDR3 residues: CASSPRQDNTGELFF.

The gene calls are TRBV5-6 and TRBJ1-2; absent DNA, TCRdb's TRBD1 call cannot be checked. CDR1 is SGHDT, CDR2 YYEEEE, per germline. CDR3 length equals 11 residues. The chain's CDR3 is CASSQDRAYTF.

The CDR3 loop is CASSRAGLVNAGELFF. The chain links TRBV6-1 to TRBJ2-2; TCRdb proposes TRBD2, but this gene call is untestable without DNA. The CDR3 totals 16 residues. CDR1 is MNHNS, CDR2 SASEGT, per germline.

This clonotype is identified as medium-sized from frequency. This rearrangement joins TRBV29-1 to TRBJ1-5; the D gene TCRdb calls, TRBD1, cannot be checked with no DNA. The germline V gene has CDR1 SQVTM and CDR2 ANQGSEA. The CDR3 consists of 12 residues. CDR3 in amino acids: CSVGQADQPQHF.

V gene TRBV28 combines with J gene TRBJ2-7. Germline assignment: CDR1 MDHEN and CDR2 SYDVKM. This CDR3 has 12 residues. The CDR3 sequence is CASCVSGYEQYF.

The V call is TRBV20-1, the J call TRBJ2-1; TCRdb lists TRBD1, though no DNA is available to test this call. The CDR3 runs 13 residues. Germline V CDR1 and CDR2: DFQATT, SNEGSKA (reference sequence). The CDR3 sequence is CSARRDRDNEQFF.

This chain uses TRBV10-3 with TRBJ1-4; TCRdb indicates TRBD1, and absent DNA this call remains unverified. This CDR3 has 15 amino acids. Germline CDR1 ENHRY, CDR2 SYGVKD. The CDR3 protein is CATWSGTRLNEKLFF.

The chain carries TRBV20-1 and TRBJ2-3; TCRdb picks TRBD2, but there is no DNA to check that call. This CDR3 is built from 14 residues. CDR1 is DFQATT and CDR2 is SNEGSKA in the germline V gene (reference sequence). CDR3 in amino acids: CSARVAGNTDTQYF.

The chain uses TRBV28 and TRBJ1-2; TCRdb calls TRBD1, which cannot be checked without DNA. CDR3 size: 13 residues. CDR1 and CDR2 from the germline V gene are MDHEN and SYDVKM. The CDR3 spells CASSQDSAYGYTF.

The chain has TRBV20-1 and TRBJ1-5; as DNA is missing, the TRBD1 call by TCRdb cannot be tested. Germline V gene data show CDR1 as DFQATT and CDR2 as SNEGSKA (reference sequence). The CDR3 loop spans 12 amino acids. The CDR3 is CSARTGSQPQHF.

The rearrangement links TRBV29-1 to TRBJ1-1; no DNA is available, so the TRBD1 call from TCRdb remains unchecked. This CDR3 is built from 14 residues. Germline V gives CDR1 SQVTM, CDR2 ANQGSEA. CDR3 residues: CSVGAGGWGTEAFF.

V usage is TRBV12-3 or TRBV12-4 and J usage is TRBJ2-7; TCRdb outputs TRBD2, but without DNA this stays unchecked. This CDR3 region has 17 residues. The CDR3: CASSPFIVRASDYEQYF.

V usage is TRBV11-3 and J usage is TRBJ2-2; TCRdb lists TRBD1, though no DNA is available to test this call. CDR1 and CDR2 from the germline V gene are SGHNT and YENEEA. The CDR3 runs 13 residues. CDR3 amino acids: CASSQPGTGELFF.

The chain uses TRBV14 and TRBJ2-1. Germline V gives CDR1 SGHDN, CDR2 FVKESK. The CDR3 is 13 residues long. The CDR3 region is CASSQEETSQQFF.